This TCR beta chain is drawn from a study of human T cells and chemical hapten exposure. Germline CDR1 and CDR2: SGHVS and FNYEAQ. The CDR3 runs 19 residues. V dropped 5 bases and J dropped 3; count of bases not matched to a gene: 15. This clonotype was recorded at least ten times. MiXCR was run by TCRdb on the RACE reads, yielding one entry per CDR3 protein. The sample contains roughly 70,000 distinct CDR3 sequences, 9.8% of which appear only once. Time point in this sample: patch test 1, 2 weeks after DPC sensitization. Treatment noted: therapeutic diphenylcyclopropenone sensitization with weekly scalp DPC.

The chain is built from TRBV7-6 and TRBJ2-2, with 10 bases identical to TRBD1. This specimen was whole blood, taken in connection with sensitization to the hapten diphenylcyclopropenone (DPC). The receptor's source is a woman between 40 and 55 years old with alopecia areata. Some clones in this sample may be carry-over from other donors' samples. This chain's CDR3 is CASSRPFPWTGGDTGELFF. CDR3 nucleotide sequence: TGTGCCAGCAGCCGACCCTTCCCTTGGACAGGGGGGGACACCGGGGAGCTGTTTTTT. Variable domain in full (rest from reference TRBV7-6 and TRBJ2-2): GAGVSQSPRYKVTKRGQDVALRCDPISGHVSLYWYRQALGQGPEFLTYFNYEAQQDKSGLPNDRFSAERPEGSISTLTIQRTEQRDSAMYRCASSRPFPWTGGDTGELFFGEGSRLTVL.